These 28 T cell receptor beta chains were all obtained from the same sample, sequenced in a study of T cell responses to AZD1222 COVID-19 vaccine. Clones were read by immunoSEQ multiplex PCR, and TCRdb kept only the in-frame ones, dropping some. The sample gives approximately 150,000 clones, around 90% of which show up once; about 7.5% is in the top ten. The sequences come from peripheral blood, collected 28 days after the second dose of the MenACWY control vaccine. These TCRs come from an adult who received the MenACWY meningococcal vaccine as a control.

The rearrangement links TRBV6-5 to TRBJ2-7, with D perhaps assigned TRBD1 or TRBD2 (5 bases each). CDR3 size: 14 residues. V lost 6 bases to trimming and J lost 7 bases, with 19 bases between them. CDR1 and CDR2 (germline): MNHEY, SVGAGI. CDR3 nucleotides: TGTGCCAGCAGCCCCGGCACTAGGGACGGTGAGCAGTACTTC. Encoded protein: CASSPGTRDGEQYF.

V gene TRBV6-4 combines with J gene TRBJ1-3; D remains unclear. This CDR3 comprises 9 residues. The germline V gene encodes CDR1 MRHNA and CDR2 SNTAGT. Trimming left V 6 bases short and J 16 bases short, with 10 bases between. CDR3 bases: TGTGCCAGCAGCCCCCAAAGGTATTTT. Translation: CASSPQRYF.

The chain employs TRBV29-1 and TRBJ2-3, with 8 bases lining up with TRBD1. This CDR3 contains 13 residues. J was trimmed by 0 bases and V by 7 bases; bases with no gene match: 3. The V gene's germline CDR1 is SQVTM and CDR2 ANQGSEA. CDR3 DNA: TGCAGCGCGGGACAGGTTAGCACAGATACGCAGTATTTT. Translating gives CSAGQVSTDTQYF.

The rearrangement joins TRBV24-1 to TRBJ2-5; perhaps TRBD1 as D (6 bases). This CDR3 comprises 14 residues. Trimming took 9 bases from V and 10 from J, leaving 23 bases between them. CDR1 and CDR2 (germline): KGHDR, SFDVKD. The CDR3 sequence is CATPGTWVTGGQYF. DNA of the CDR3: TGTGCCACCCCCGGGACATGGGTCACGGGTGGCCAGTACTTC.

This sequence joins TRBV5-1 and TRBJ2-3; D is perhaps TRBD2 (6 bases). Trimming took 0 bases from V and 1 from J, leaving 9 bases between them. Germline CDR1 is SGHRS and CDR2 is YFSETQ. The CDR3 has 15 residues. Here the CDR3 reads CASSLAASGTDTQYF. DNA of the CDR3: TGCGCCAGCAGCTTGGCGGCTAGCGGCACAGATACGCAGTATTTT.

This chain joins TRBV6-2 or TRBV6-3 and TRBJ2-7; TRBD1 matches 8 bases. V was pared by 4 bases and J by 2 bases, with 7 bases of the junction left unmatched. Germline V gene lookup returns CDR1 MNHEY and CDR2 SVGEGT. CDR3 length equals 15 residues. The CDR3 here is CASSFAGTGPYEQYF. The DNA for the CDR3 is TGTGCCAGCAGTTTCGCGGGGACAGGTCCCTACGAGCAGTACTTC.

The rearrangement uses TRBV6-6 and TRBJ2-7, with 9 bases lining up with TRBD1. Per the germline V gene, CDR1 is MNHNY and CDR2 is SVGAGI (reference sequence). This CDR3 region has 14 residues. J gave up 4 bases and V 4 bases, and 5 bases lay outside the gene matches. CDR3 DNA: TGTGCCAGCAGTTCCGGGACAGGGTTTTACGAGCAGTACTTC. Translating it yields CASSSGTGFYEQYF.

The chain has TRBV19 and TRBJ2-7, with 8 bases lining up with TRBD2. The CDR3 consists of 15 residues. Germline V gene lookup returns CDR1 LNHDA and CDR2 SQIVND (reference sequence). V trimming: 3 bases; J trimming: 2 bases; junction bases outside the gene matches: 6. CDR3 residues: CASSIRDGGAYEQYF. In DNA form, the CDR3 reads TGTGCCAGTAGTATTCGGGACGGGGGGGCCTACGAGCAGTACTTC.

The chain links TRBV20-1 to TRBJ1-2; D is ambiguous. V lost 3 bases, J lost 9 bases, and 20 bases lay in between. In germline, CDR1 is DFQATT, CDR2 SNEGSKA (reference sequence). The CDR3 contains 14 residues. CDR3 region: CSASVDRAQLSYTF. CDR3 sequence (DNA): TGCAGTGCTAGTGTAGATAGGGCCCAATTGAGCTACACCTTC.

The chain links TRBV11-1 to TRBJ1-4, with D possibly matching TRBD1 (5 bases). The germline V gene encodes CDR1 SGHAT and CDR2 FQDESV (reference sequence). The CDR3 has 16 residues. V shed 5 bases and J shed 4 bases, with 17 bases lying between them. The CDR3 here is CASSVQGEGNNEKLFF. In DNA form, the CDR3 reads TGTGCCAGCAGCGTGCAGGGTGAAGGGAATAATGAAAAACTGTTTTTT.

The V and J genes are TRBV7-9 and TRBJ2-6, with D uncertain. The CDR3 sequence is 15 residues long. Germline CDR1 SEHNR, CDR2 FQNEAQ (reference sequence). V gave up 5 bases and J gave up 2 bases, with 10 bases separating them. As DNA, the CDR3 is TGTGCCAGCAGCCAAACACTGACTGGGGCCAACGTCCTGACTTTC. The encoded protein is CASSQTLTGANVLTF.

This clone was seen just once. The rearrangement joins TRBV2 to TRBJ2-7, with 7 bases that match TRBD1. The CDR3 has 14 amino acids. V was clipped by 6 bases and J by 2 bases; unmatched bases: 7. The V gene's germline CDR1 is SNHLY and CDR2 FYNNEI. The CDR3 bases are TGTGCCAGCAGGGGGACAGCCGCTACCTACGAGCAGTACTTC. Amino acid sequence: CASRGTAATYEQYF.

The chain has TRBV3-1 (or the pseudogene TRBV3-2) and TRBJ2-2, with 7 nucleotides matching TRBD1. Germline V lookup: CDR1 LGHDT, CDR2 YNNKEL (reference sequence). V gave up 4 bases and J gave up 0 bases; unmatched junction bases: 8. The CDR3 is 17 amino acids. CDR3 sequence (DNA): TGTGCCAGCAGCCTTACCAGGACAGGAGCGAACACCGGGGAGCTGTTTTTT. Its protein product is CASSLTRTGANTGELFF.

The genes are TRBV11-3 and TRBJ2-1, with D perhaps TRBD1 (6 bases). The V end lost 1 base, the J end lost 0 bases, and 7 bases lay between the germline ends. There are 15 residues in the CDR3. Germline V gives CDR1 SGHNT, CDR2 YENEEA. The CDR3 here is CASSLADSSYNEQFF. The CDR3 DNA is TGTGCCAGCAGCTTAGCGGACAGCTCCTACAATGAGCAGTTCTTC.

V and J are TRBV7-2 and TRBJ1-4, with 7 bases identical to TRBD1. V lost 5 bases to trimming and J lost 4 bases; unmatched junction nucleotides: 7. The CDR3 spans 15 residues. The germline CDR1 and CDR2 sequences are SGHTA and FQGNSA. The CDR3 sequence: CASSAQTGNNEKLFF. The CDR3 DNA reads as TGTGCCAGCAGCGCCCAGACAGGGAATAATGAAAAACTGTTTTTT.

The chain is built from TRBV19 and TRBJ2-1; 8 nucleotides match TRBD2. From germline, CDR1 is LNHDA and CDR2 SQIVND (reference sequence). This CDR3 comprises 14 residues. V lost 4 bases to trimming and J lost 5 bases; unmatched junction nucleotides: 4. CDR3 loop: CASSRGLDDNEQFF. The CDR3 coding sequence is TGTGCCAGTAGTAGGGGACTAGATGACAATGAGCAGTTCTTC.

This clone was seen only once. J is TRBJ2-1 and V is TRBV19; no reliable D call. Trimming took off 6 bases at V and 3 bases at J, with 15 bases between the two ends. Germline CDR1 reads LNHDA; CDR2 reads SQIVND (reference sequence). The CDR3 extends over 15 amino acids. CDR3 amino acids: CASSRVQALYNEQFF. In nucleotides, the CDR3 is TGTGCCAGTAGCCGAGTGCAGGCCCTCTACAATGAGCAGTTCTTC.

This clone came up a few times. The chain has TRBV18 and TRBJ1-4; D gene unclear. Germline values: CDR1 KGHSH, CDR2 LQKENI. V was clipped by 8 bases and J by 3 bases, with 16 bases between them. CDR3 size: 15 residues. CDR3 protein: CASAMTLVPNEKLFF. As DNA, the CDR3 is TGTGCCAGCGCGATGACCCTGGTACCTAATGAAAAACTGTTTTTT.

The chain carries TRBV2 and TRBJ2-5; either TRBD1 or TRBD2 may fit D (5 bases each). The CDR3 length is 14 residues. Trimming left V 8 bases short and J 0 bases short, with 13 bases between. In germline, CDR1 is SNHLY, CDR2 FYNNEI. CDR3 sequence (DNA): TGTGCCAGCGGGGACGGAACGTACCAAGAGACCCAGTACTTC. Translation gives CASGDGTYQETQYF.

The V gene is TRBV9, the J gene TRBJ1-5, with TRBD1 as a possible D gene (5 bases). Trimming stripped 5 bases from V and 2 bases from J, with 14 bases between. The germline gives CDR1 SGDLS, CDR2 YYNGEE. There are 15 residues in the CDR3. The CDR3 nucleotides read TGTGCCAGCAGTGAGGACAAGGTCGGCAATCAGCCCCAGCATTTT. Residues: CASSEDKVGNQPQHF.

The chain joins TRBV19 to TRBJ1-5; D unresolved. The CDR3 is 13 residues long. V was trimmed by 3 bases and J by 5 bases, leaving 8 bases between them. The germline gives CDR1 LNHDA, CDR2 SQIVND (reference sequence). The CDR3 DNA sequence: TGTGCCAGTAGTATGAGGTTGGATCAGCCCCAGCATTTT. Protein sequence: CASSMRLDQPQHF.

CDR3 region: CASSLSSGNIQYF. The CDR3 nucleotides are TGCGCCAGCAGCTTGAGTTCGGGAAACATTCAGTACTTC. The chain carries TRBV5-1 and TRBJ2-4; D not resolved. The CDR3 sequence is 13 residues long. Germline CDR1 reads SGHRS; CDR2 reads YFSETQ. V was pared by 1 base and J by 6 bases, with 8 bases between. Full variable domain (remainder filled in from reference TRBV5-1 and TRBJ2-4): KAGVTQTPRYLIKTRGQQVTLSCSPISGHRSVSWYQQTPGQGLQFLFEYFSETQRNKGNFPGRFSGRQFSNSRSEMNVSTLELGDSALYLCASSLSSGNIQYFGAGTRLSVL.

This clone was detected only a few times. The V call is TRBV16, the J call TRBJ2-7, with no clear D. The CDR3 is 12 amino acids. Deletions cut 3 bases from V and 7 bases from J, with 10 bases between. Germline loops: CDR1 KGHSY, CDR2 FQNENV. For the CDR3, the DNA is TGTGCCAGCAGCCAGACGGCCTGGGAGCAGTACTTC. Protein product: CASSQTAWEQYF. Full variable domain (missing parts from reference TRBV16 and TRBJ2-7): GEEVAQTPKHLVRGEGQKAKLYCAPIKGHSYVFWYQQVLKNEFKFLISFQNENVFDETGMPKERFSAKCLPNSPCSLEIQATKLEDSAVYFCASSQTAWEQYFGPGTRLTVT.

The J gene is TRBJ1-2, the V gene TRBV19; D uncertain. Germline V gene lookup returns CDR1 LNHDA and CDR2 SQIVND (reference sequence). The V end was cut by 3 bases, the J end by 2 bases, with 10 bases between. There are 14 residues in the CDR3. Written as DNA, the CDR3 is TGTGCCAGTAGTATGGAGGTCTTAAACTATGGCTACACCTTC. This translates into CASSMEVLNYGYTF.

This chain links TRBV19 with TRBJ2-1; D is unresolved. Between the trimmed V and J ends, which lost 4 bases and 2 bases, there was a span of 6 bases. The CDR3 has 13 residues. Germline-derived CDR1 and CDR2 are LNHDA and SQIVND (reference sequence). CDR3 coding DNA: TGTGCCAGTAGTAGGGGTACCTACAATGAGCAGTTCTTC. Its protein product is CASSRGTYNEQFF.

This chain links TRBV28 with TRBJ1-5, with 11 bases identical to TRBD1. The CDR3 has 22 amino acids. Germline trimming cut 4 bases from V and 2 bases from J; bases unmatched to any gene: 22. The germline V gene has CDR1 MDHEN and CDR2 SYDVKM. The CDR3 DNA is TGTGCCAGCAGTTCCCCCGCTCGGTTGGACAGGGGGCGCCTAGTGGGCAATCAGCCCCAGCATTTT. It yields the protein CASSSPARLDRGRLVGNQPQHF.

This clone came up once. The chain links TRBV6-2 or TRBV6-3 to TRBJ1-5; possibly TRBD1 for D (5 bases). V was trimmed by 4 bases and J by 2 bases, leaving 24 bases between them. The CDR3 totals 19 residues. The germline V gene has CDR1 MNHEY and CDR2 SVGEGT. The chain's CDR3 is CASSFVPGLIQDRNQPQHF. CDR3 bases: TGTGCCAGCAGTTTTGTCCCGGGACTCATCCAAGACCGCAATCAGCCCCAGCATTTT.

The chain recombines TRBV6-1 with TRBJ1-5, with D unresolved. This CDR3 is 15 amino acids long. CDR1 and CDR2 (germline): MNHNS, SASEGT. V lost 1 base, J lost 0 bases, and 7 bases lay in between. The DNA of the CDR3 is TGTGCCAGCAGTGAAGGCAGCTATAGCAATCAGCCCCAGCATTTT. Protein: CASSEGSYSNQPQHF.